The sequence of this T cell receptor (beta chain) was determined in a study of T cells expressing NK-cell markers. TCRdb reprocessed the 5' RACE reads, keeping one entry per CDR3 protein, no DNA. The sample includes over 150,000 distinct CDR3 sequences. Germline CDR1 reads SEHNR; CDR2 reads FQNEAQ (reference sequence). CDR3 size: 14 residues. This TCR derives from a woman aged 45-65 years in good health. Sequencing was done on a sample of blood T cells: a sorted CD56 or NKG2C T cell subset, CD4+ or CD8+ T cells, or bulk PBMC T cells (not recorded which). The V and J genes are TRBV7-9 and TRBJ1-2; TCRdb returns TRBD1, unconfirmable since there is no DNA. CDR3 protein: CASSLYGGPYGYTF.